This T cell receptor beta chain derives from a study of shared T cell receptors in the human thymus. The germline V gene has CDR1 LNHDA and CDR2 SQIVND (reference sequence). There are 17 residues in the CDR3. The J segment lost 0 bases and the V segment lost 4 bases, leaving 10 bases of the junction unmatched. Generated by immunoSEQ multiplex PCR, the TCRdb table keeps only in-frame clones and is missing some. The profile shows 650,000 to 950,000 clones, roughly 88% of them singletons. These same records also appear under a second study, on human thymus T cells. Per that paper: All donors were healthy Finnish infants who were undergoing corrective surgery to treat congenital heart defects. Surgeons resected thymus tissue during corrective heart surgery. Repertoires sampled from thymus and blood appeared biased in V and J gene usage. Related studies found that unrelated individuals share highly overlapping thymic repertoires.

This receptor was obtained from a girl less than two years old with a congenital heart defect. The V call is TRBV19, the J call TRBJ1-2, with TRBD1 identical over 8 bases. Specimen: thymocytes. The CDR3 here is CASSTRREGQANYGYTF. CDR3 bases: TGTGCCAGTAGTACCCGTCGAGAGGGACAGGCTAACTATGGCTACACCTTC.